This passage covers 29 T cell receptor beta chains from one sample sequenced in a study of blood T cell repertoires in COVID-19 (dated by TCRdb to 2019 to 2021). Preparation of the library involved the immunoSEQ multiplex PCR assay. TCRdb's version of the immuneACCESS table is confined to in-frame rearrangements and falls short of the full clone set. An unresolved V gene accounts for under half of the shortfall where checked; the remainder is of unknown origin. Recorded for this sample are approximately 280,000 clones; around nine tenths of them occurred a single time. The top ten hold under 3% of the sample. Material for sequencing was PBMCs or T cells enriched from blood (not recorded which). The receptors derive from a woman under 30 who had recovered from COVID-19.

The V gene is TRBV2, the J gene TRBJ1-2; weak D call: TRBD1 (6 bases). CDR1 is SNHLY and CDR2 is FYNNEI in the germline V gene. Trimming cost V 6 bases and J 3 bases, with 8 bases left between them. The CDR3 sequence is 12 residues long. DNA of the CDR3: TGTGCCAGCAGGGCAGGGGACTATGGCTACACCTTC. Amino acids: CASRAGDYGYTF.

The V call is TRBV27, the J call TRBJ1-1; no clear D. The CDR3 extends over 14 amino acids. Germline CDR1 MNHEY, CDR2 SMNVEV (reference sequence). Trimming removed 2 bases from V and 1 base from J, with 8 bases in between. The CDR3 DNA sequence: TGTGCCAGCAGTTTAGTTTCGGGGAACACTGAAGCTTTCTTT. The encoded protein is CASSLVSGNTEAFF.

The chain links TRBV7-8 to TRBJ2-5, with TRBD2 matching 7 bases. J was trimmed by 2 bases and V by 5 bases; bases with no gene match: 23. The CDR3 is 20 amino acids. Germline V gives CDR1 SGHVS, CDR2 FQNEAQ. The CDR3 is CASSHDREGRLDFLQETQYF. The CDR3 region has the DNA TGTGCCAGCAGCCATGATAGGGAGGGACGCTTAGACTTTCTACAAGAGACCCAGTACTTC.

The rearrangement links TRBV5-4 to TRBJ2-7; TRBD2 aligns across 8 bases. Trimming at V came to 3 bases and at J to 1 base, leaving 3 bases not matched to a gene. This CDR3 contains 14 residues. Per the germline V gene, CDR1 is SGHNT and CDR2 is YYREEE (reference sequence). This CDR3 is CASSSTGGSYEQYF. CDR3 coding DNA: TGTGCCAGCAGCTCCACGGGGGGGTCCTACGAGCAGTACTTC.

This clone was seen just once. The chain couples TRBV7-2 to TRBJ2-3, with D hard to call. V gave up 5 bases and J gave up 2 bases, with 5 bases separating them. The CDR3 consists of 12 residues. Germline CDR1 SGHTA, CDR2 FQGNSA. CDR3 nucleotides: TGTGCCAGCAGCCCAAACACAGATACGCAGTATTTT. Amino acid sequence: CASSPNTDTQYF.

This clone showed up just a few times. The V call is TRBV5-1, the J call TRBJ2-6; D uncertain. Between the trimmed V and J ends, which lost 4 bases and 0 bases, there was a span of 8 bases. The V gene's germline CDR1 is SGHRS and CDR2 YFSETQ. CDR3 size: 15 residues. CDR3 region: CASSQQDSGANVLTF. For the CDR3, the DNA is TGCGCCAGCAGCCAACAAGACTCTGGGGCCAACGTCCTGACTTTC. The variable domain in full, with the rest retrieved from reference TRBV5-1 and TRBJ2-6, is KAGVTQTPRYLIKTRGQQVTLSCSPISGHRSVSWYQQTPGQGLQFLFEYFSETQRNKGNFPGRFSGRQFSNSRSEMNVSTLELGDSALYLCASSQQDSGANVLTFGAGSRLTVL.

This clone has only one observation. This rearrangement joins TRBV27 to TRBJ2-1; 10 bases are a match to TRBD2. V lost 6 bases to trimming and J lost 1 base; unmatched junction nucleotides: 3. This CDR3 comprises 15 residues. Per the germline V gene, CDR1 is MNHEY and CDR2 is SMNVEV (reference sequence). The CDR3 DNA reads as TGTGCCAGCAGAGCGGGAGGGCCGTCCTACAATGAGCAGTTCTTC. Its protein is CASRAGGPSYNEQFF.

The chain employs TRBV4-3 and TRBJ2-2; 8 bases align to TRBD2. With 2 bases clipped from V and 2 bases from J, the junction kept 10 bases outside the gene matches. CDR1 is LGHNA, CDR2 YSLEER, per germline. The CDR3 runs 18 residues. CDR3: CASSQLSASGLNTGELFF. DNA of the CDR3: TGCGCCAGCAGCCAATTGTCGGCTAGCGGGCTAAACACCGGGGAGCTGTTTTTT.

The V and J genes are TRBV4-1 and TRBJ1-1; D not resolved. V was cut by 0 bases and J by 8 bases, with 13 bases left in between. CDR3 length equals 14 residues. Germline loops: CDR1 MGHRA, CDR2 YSYEKL. CDR3 DNA: TGCGCCAGCAGCCAAGAGCATTCGGGGTGGGAAGCTTTCTTT. Amino acids: CASSQEHSGWEAFF.

Only one count was recorded for this clone. This chain joins TRBV5-4 and TRBJ2-7; 10 nucleotides line up with TRBD1. The junction had 8 bases not matched to a gene; V was cut back by 4 bases and J by 4 bases. There are 15 residues in the CDR3. Germline loops: CDR1 SGHNT, CDR2 YYREEE (reference sequence). The CDR3 reads CASSPPGTGAYEQYF. The CDR3 DNA reads as TGTGCCAGCAGCCCGCCCGGGACAGGGGCGTACGAGCAGTACTTC.

The chain carries TRBV5-6 and TRBJ1-4, with D unresolved. This CDR3 is built from 13 residues. The V gene lost 1 base and the J gene lost 15 bases, with 16 bases spanning the gap. The germline V gene has CDR1 SGHDT and CDR2 YYEEEE. CDR3 sequence: CASSLSGSSWVFF. The CDR3 nucleotides are TGTGCCAGCAGCTTGTCAGGCAGCTCATGGGTGTTTTTT. The whole variable domain, remainder taken from reference TRBV5-6 and TRBJ1-4, is DAGVTQSPTHLIKTRGQQVTLRCSPKSGHDTVSWYQQALGQGPQFIFQYYEEEERQRGNFPDRFSGHQFPNYSSELNVNALLLGDSALYLCASSLSGSSWVFFGSGTQLSVL.

The chain has TRBV28 and TRBJ2-3; the match to TRBD2 covers 11 bases. Germline CDR1 and CDR2: MDHEN and SYDVKM. CDR3 length: 16 residues. Unmatched junction bases numbered 8, after V lost 9 bases and J lost 0 bases. The CDR3 sequence: CASHFSGRASTDTQYF. As DNA, the CDR3 is TGTGCCAGTCACTTTAGCGGGAGGGCTAGCACAGATACGCAGTATTTT.

The genes are TRBV7-2 and TRBJ2-1; 9 bases match TRBD2. Unmatched junction bases numbered 7, after V lost 3 bases and J lost 10 bases. This CDR3 contains 14 residues. The germline V gene encodes CDR1 SGHTA and CDR2 FQGNSA. The CDR3 region has the DNA TGTGCCAGCAGCTTTACTAGCGGGCTCCGGGAGCAGTTCTTC. Translating gives CASSFTSGLREQFF.

The chain employs TRBV2 and TRBJ2-7, with D tentatively TRBD1 (5 bases). With 7 bases removed from V and 0 bases from J, the gap between germline ends came to 10 bases. The germline gives CDR1 SNHLY, CDR2 FYNNEI. This CDR3 has 13 amino acids. The CDR3 DNA is TGTGCCAGCATCCCCAGGGACTCCTACGAGCAGTACTTC. Its protein product is CASIPRDSYEQYF.

CDR3 coding DNA: TGCAGCGTGGGATTGGGGACTTACACAGATACGCAGTATTTT. Translated: CSVGLGTYTDTQYF. The gene calls are TRBV29-1 and TRBJ2-3; possibly TRBD2 for D (6 bases). The CDR3 runs to 14 residues. CDR1 and CDR2 from the germline V gene are SQVTM and ANQGSEA. The ends were cut back, 6 bases at V and 2 bases at J, with 15 bases in the middle.

This chain uses TRBV11-2 with TRBJ1-4, with TRBD1 matching 9 bases. V lost 3 bases to trimming and J lost 7 bases; unmatched junction nucleotides: 6. Germline V gene sequence: CDR1 SGHAT, CDR2 FQNNGV. The CDR3 runs to 15 residues. The CDR3 nucleotides are TGTGCCAGCAGCTTCCCGGGACAGGGCGGTGAAAAACTGTTTTTT. Its translation is CASSFPGQGGEKLFF.

This clone showed up just once. The chain employs TRBV5-8 and TRBJ1-5; D is perhaps TRBD1 (6 bases). V lost 4 bases and J lost 5, with 16 bases in between. Germline loops: CDR1 SGHTS, CDR2 YDEGEE. The CDR3 is 15 amino acids. CDR3 region: CASSRMDSLDQPQHF. Here the CDR3 DNA reads TGTGCCAGCAGCAGAATGGACAGCCTAGATCAGCCCCAGCATTTT.

The chain links TRBV7-9 to TRBJ1-1, with TRBD1 matching 11 bases. Germline CDR1 reads SEHNR; CDR2 reads FQNEAQ (reference sequence). The CDR3 consists of 16 residues. The V gene end was trimmed by 2 bases and the J gene end by 6 bases; junction bases not matched to a gene: 8. The CDR3 DNA reads TGTGCCAGCAGCTTATCTCCGGACAGGGGGCGCGCTGAAGCTTTCTTT. Translating it yields CASSLSPDRGRAEAFF.

The CDR3: CASSGTGVINQPQHF. CDR3 in DNA: TGTGCCAGCAGTGGTACAGGGGTTATCAATCAGCCCCAGCATTTT. The gene calls are TRBV2 and TRBJ1-5; 7 nucleotides align to TRBD1. The length of the CDR3 is 15 residues. The V gene end was trimmed by 4 bases and the J gene end by 3 bases; junction bases not matched to a gene: 6. Looked up from germline, CDR1 is SNHLY and CDR2 is FYNNEI.

J is TRBJ1-1 and V is TRBV11-3; 7 positions match TRBD1. The germline gives CDR1 SGHNT, CDR2 YENEEA. V shed 8 bases, J shed 8 bases, and the junction held 8 bases outside the gene matches. The CDR3 sequence is 12 residues long. CDR3 nucleotides: TGTGCCAGCGGGGAGACAGGGAGCGAAGCTTTCTTT. Translated, it gives CASGETGSEAFF.

The V gene is TRBV5-8, the J gene TRBJ1-2; 9 bases fit TRBD1. CDR1 SGHTS and CDR2 YDEGEE come from the germline V gene. The CDR3 has 15 amino acids. The V gene end was trimmed by 0 bases and the J gene end by 5 bases; junction bases not matched to a gene: 5. The DNA for the CDR3 is TGTGCCAGCAGCTTGGGACAGGGGGTTTGGTATGGCTACACCTTC. Translated: CASSLGQGVWYGYTF.

The chain is built from TRBV13 and TRBJ2-7; no reliable D call. This CDR3 has 14 amino acids. The V end was cut by 5 bases, the J end by 2 bases, with 13 bases between. CDR1 is PRHDT, CDR2 FYEKMQ, per germline (reference sequence). The CDR3 loop is CASSPRQGTYEQYF. The CDR3 DNA follows: TGTGCCAGCAGCCCACGACAAGGAACCTACGAGCAGTACTTC.

Remarks on this clone: Other DNA sequences in the sample encode the same CDR3. This rearrangement joins TRBV27 to TRBJ2-5; TRBD2 agrees at 9 bases. V trimming: 1 base; J trimming: 5 bases; junction bases outside the gene matches: 5. Per the germline V gene, CDR1 is MNHEY and CDR2 is SMNVEV (reference sequence). The CDR3 sequence is 15 residues long. CDR3 in DNA: TGTGCCAGCAGTTTATGGCGGGGGGGTCCGGAGACCCAGTACTTC. Translating it yields CASSLWRGGPETQYF.

V is TRBV6-6 and J is TRBJ1-1; 10 nucleotides align to TRBD1. The CDR3 loop spans 14 amino acids. Germline V lookup: CDR1 MNHNY, CDR2 SVGAGI (reference sequence). J lost 6 bases, V lost 7 bases, and 8 bases had no gene match. For the CDR3, the DNA is TGTGCCAGCACCCCGGGGGACAGGGGACCTGAAGCTTTCTTT. It specifies CASTPGDRGPEAFF.

V usage is TRBV6-5 and J usage is TRBJ1-6; D is unclear. Germline-derived CDR1 and CDR2 are MNHEY and SVGAGI. CDR3 length: 12 residues. Trimming removed 6 bases at V and 4 bases at J, with 4 bases between. CDR3 DNA sequence: TGTGCCAGCAGGAGGTATAATTCACCCCTCCACTTT. It encodes CASRRYNSPLHF.

This clone was picked up a small number of times. The CDR3 loop reads CASSRLLVYEQFF. The CDR3 DNA follows: TGCGCCAGCAGCCGCCTACTAGTTTATGAGCAGTTCTTC. V and J are TRBV4-1 and TRBJ2-1; a weak D match, TRBD2 (5 bases). The CDR3 contains 13 residues. The germline V gene has CDR1 MGHRA and CDR2 YSYEKL. V gave up 4 bases and J gave up 8 bases, with 12 bases separating them.

This chain links TRBV3-1 (or the pseudogene TRBV3-2) with TRBJ2-7; 8 nucleotides line up with TRBD1. Germline CDR1 is LGHDT and CDR2 is YNNKEL (reference sequence). This CDR3 is 15 amino acids long. The V and J ends lost 1 base and 2 bases, in that order; junction bases with no gene match: 4. CDR3 residues: CASSQARTGTYEQYF. DNA of the CDR3: TGTGCCAGCAGCCAAGCGCGGACAGGGACCTACGAGCAGTACTTC.

This clone was recorded a few times. J is TRBJ1-2 and V is TRBV3-1 (or the pseudogene TRBV3-2); the match to TRBD1 covers 10 bases. The CDR3 runs 15 residues. V lost 3 bases to trimming and J lost 7 bases; unmatched junction nucleotides: 8. CDR1 LGHDT and CDR2 YNNKEL come from the germline V gene (reference sequence). The CDR3, as DNA: TGTGCCAGCAGCCAGGAGGGGACAGGGGTACTTGGCTACACCTTC. As protein: CASSQEGTGVLGYTF.

The chain links TRBV18 to TRBJ1-1, with TRBD1 matching 10 bases. The CDR3 sequence is 14 residues long. V lost 6 bases to trimming and J lost 9 bases; unmatched junction nucleotides: 10. Germline CDR1 reads KGHSH; CDR2 reads LQKENI. The CDR3: CASSLDRGLSQAFF. The CDR3 nucleotides are TGTGCCAGCTCCCTCGACAGGGGGCTTTCCCAAGCTTTCTTT.